This is a list of T cell receptor beta chains from one sample in a study of radiation and T cells in renal cell carcinoma. The repertoire was sequenced with immunoSEQ multiplex PCR; TCRdb's copy has only in-frame clones and lacks some. The data show tens of thousands of clones, roughly four fifths seen once. The specimen was blood, collected from a patient whose treatment included radiotherapy and nephrectomy. The source is a man between 60 and 75 years old with renal cell carcinoma. CDR3s include the opening cysteine and the closing phenylalanine or tryptophan. The D gene is left open where the match is weak. Some rows have no size entry. The others give once, few or many, or a class for an expanded clone.

j_gene: TRBJ2-1
d_gene: TRBD1
abundance: NA
v_gene: TRBV19
CDR3nt: TGTGCCAGTATTACCCGGGGGACAGGGCGGACTGAGCAGTTCTTC
CDR3aa: CASITRGTGRTEQFF

j_gene: TRBJ2-1
d_gene: NA
abundance: NA
v_gene: TRBV28
CDR3nt: TGTGCCAGCACCCTCTTTACTCTGAGCTCCTACAATGAGCAGTTCTTC
CDR3aa: CASTLFTLSSYNEQFF

j_gene: TRBJ2-7
d_gene: NA
abundance: NA
v_gene: TRBV5-1
CDR3nt: TGCGCCAGCAGCTTTTTAGGCGGAACCTACGAGCAGTACTTC
CDR3aa: CASSFLGGTYEQYF

j_gene: TRBJ1-1
d_gene: NA
abundance: NA
v_gene: TRBV6-1
CDR3nt: TGTGCCAGCAGTGGACAGGACAAGAACACTGAAGCTTTCTTT
CDR3aa: CASSGQDKNTEAFF

j_gene: TRBJ2-2
d_gene: NA
abundance: NA
v_gene: TRBV9
CDR3nt: TGTGCCAGCAGCGGATGGTCAGGATTAACCGGGGAGCTGTTTTTT
CDR3aa: CASSGWSGLTGELFF

j_gene: TRBJ1-2
d_gene: TRBD1
abundance: NA
v_gene: TRBV5-1
CDR3nt: TGCGCCAGCAGTTTCCGGACAGGGGATGCGGGCTACACCTTC
CDR3aa: CASSFRTGDAGYTF

j_gene: TRBJ2-1
d_gene: NA
abundance: few
v_gene: TRBV19
CDR3nt: TGTGCCAGTCACAGGGCTCCCAATGAGCAGTTCTTC
CDR3aa: CASHRAPNEQFF

j_gene: TRBJ1-3
d_gene: NA
abundance: NA
v_gene: TRBV6-1
CDR3nt: TGTGCCAGCAGTGAAGCGTCCGAATCGGGAAACACCATATATTTT
CDR3aa: CASSEASESGNTIYF

j_gene: TRBJ1-2
d_gene: NA
abundance: NA
v_gene: TRBV5-1
CDR3nt: TGCGCCAGCAGCCTGGCCCCCCGGGGGGAGGGCTACACCTTC
CDR3aa: CASSLAPRGEGYTF

j_gene: TRBJ2-2
d_gene: TRBD1
abundance: NA
v_gene: TRBV27
CDR3nt: TGTGCCAGCAGTGTCAGGCCGGGTGGGACAGGGGTCACCGGGGAGCTGTTTTTT
CDR3aa: CASSVRPGGTGVTGELFF

j_gene: TRBJ2-7
d_gene: TRBD2
abundance: NA
v_gene: TRBV4-1
CDR3nt: TGCGCCAGCAGCCAAGTGCCGGGACTAGCGGCCCGATCCTACGAGCAGTACTTC
CDR3aa: CASSQVPGLAARSYEQYF

j_gene: TRBJ2-5
d_gene: NA
abundance: NA
v_gene: TRBV2
CDR3nt: TGTGCCAGCACTGCCCAGCGACGAGAGACCCAGTACTTC
CDR3aa: CASTAQRRETQYF

j_gene: TRBJ2-7
d_gene: TRBD1
abundance: once
v_gene: TRBV7-9
CDR3nt: TGTGCCAGCAGCTCCCCAGGGGGCTCCTACGAGCAGTACTTC
CDR3aa: CASSSPGGSYEQYF

j_gene: TRBJ2-1
d_gene: NA
abundance: once
v_gene: TRBV5-8
CDR3nt: TGTGCCAGCAGCTTGGGGACTGGCTACAATGAGCAGTTCTTC
CDR3aa: CASSLGTGYNEQFF

j_gene: TRBJ2-2
d_gene: TRBD2
abundance: few
v_gene: TRBV5-1
CDR3nt: TGCGCCAGCAGCTTGCCTCTAGCGGGAGGGACCGGGGAGCTGTTTTTT
CDR3aa: CASSLPLAGGTGELFF